This entry lists 21 T cell receptor beta chains sequenced from one sample in a study of regulatory T cells in long-lasting Graves disease. Described time point: persistent/refractory GD, antithyroid drugs over 5 years with positive TRAb. The TCR library used RNA extracted from PBMCs. Sequencing libraries for TCR beta were prepared with iRepertoire HTBI primers and Arm-PCR of CDR3 regions. TCRdb fed the multiplex PCR reads into MiXCR, producing one record per CDR3 protein. The data contain under 450,000 distinct CDR3 sequences, 20% to 25% of them singletons. Specimen: peripheral blood mononuclear cells (PBMCs), collected when the disease was refractory, from a patient treated with antithyroid drugs. The origin of the receptors is a woman between 35 and 50 years old with Graves disease.

The chain carries TRBV5-4 and TRBJ2-7; D may be TRBD1 or TRBD2 (6 bases each). V was pared by 2 bases and J by 1 base, with 13 bases between. The CDR3 runs to 15 residues. The germline V gene encodes CDR1 SGHNT and CDR2 YYREEE (reference sequence). CDR3 region: CASSFLDSGSYEQYF. The CDR3 DNA is TGTGCCAGCAGCTTCCTGGACAGCGGGTCCTACGAGCAGTACTTC.

This clonotype came up many times. The V and J genes are TRBV12-3 or TRBV12-4 and TRBJ2-5; 7 nucleotides agree with TRBD2. The V and J ends lost 6 bases and 8 bases, in that order; junction bases with no gene match: 6. The CDR3 loop spans 12 amino acids. The CDR3 region is CASRYGRSTQYF. In DNA, the CDR3 is TGTGCCAGCAGATACGGGAGGTCCACCCAGTACTTC.

This clonotype was counted ten times or more. This chain links TRBV2 with TRBJ1-5, with TRBD1 matching 8 bases. The CDR3 is made up of 14 amino acids. V shed 6 bases, J shed 2 bases, and the junction held 3 bases outside the gene matches. Germline lookup yields CDR1 SNHLY and CDR2 FYNNEI. Here the CDR3 reads CASRDRERNQPQHF. Here the CDR3 DNA reads TGTGCCAGCAGGGACAGGGAACGCAATCAGCCCCAGCATTTT.

The J gene is TRBJ2-7, the V gene TRBV7-9, with D uncertain. The CDR3 is 12 amino acids. The V end was cut by 5 bases, the J end by 5 bases, with 10 bases between. CDR1 is SEHNR, CDR2 FQNEAQ, per germline (reference sequence). The CDR3 region has the DNA TGTGCCAGCAGCCCCCTCATGGACGAGCAGTACTTC. Protein: CASSPLMDEQYF.

This clonotype was observed at least ten times. The rearrangement links TRBV28 to TRBJ2-2; either TRBD1 or TRBD2 may fit D (5 bases each). Per the germline V gene, CDR1 is MDHEN and CDR2 is SYDVKM. Trimming removed 5 bases from V and 0 bases from J, with 16 bases in between. The CDR3 contains 17 residues. The chain's CDR3 is CASSGPSLGANTGELFF. The CDR3 region has the DNA TGTGCCAGCAGTGGCCCCAGTTTGGGGGCGAACACCGGGGAGCTGTTTTTT. The variable domain in full, with the rest retrieved from reference TRBV28 and TRBJ2-2, is DVKVTQSSRYLVKRTGEKVFLECVQDMDHENMFWYRQDPGLGLRLIYFSYDVKMKEKGDIPEGYSVSREKKERFSLILESASTNQTSMYLCASSGPSLGANTGELFFGEGSRLTVL.

The chain recombines TRBV7-2 with TRBJ2-2, with no clear D. CDR3 length: 14 residues. Germline-derived CDR1 and CDR2 are SGHTA and FQGNSA. Trimming pared 4 bases from V and 7 bases from J, leaving 13 bases between. CDR3 residues: CASSSQVGIGELFF. For the CDR3, the DNA is TGTGCCAGCAGCTCCCAAGTAGGCATCGGGGAGCTGTTTTTT.

This clonotype showed up many times. The genes are TRBV29-1 and TRBJ1-2; weak D call: TRBD1 (6 bases). With 4 bases removed from V and 0 bases from J, the gap between germline ends came to 12 bases. CDR1 SQVTM and CDR2 ANQGSEA come from the germline V gene. The CDR3 covers 14 residues. DNA of the CDR3: TGCAGCGTTGGAGTGGGACACCCTAACTATGGCTACACCTTC. Translated: CSVGVGHPNYGYTF. The variable domain in full, completed from reference TRBV29-1 and TRBJ1-2, reads SAVISQKPSRDICQRGTSLTIQCQVDSQVTMMFWYRQQPGQSLTLIATANQGSEATYESGFVIDKFPISRPNLTFSTLTVSNMSPEDSSIYLCSVGVGHPNYGYTFGSGTRLTVV.

The table lists this clonotype with many counts. This rearrangement joins TRBV28 to TRBJ1-6; D unclear. The CDR3 spans 11 residues. V dropped 5 bases and J dropped 10 bases, with 6 bases sitting between them. The germline gives CDR1 MDHEN, CDR2 SYDVKM. The CDR3 loop reads CASSPESPLHF. For the CDR3, the DNA is TGTGCCAGCAGTCCGGAATCACCCCTCCACTTT. Full variable domain (remainder filled in from reference TRBV28 and TRBJ1-6): DVKVTQSSRYLVKRTGEKVFLECVQDMDHENMFWYRQDPGLGLRLIYFSYDVKMKEKGDIPEGYSVSREKKERFSLILESASTNQTSMYLCASSPESPLHFGNGTRLTVT.

This clonotype showed up many times. V gene TRBV28 combines with J gene TRBJ2-7; D gene ambiguous. Germline lookup yields CDR1 MDHEN and CDR2 SYDVKM. Trimming shortened V by 6 bases and J by 4 bases, and 10 bases separated the two germline ends. The CDR3 consists of 12 residues. CDR3 sequence reads: CASSPRWYEQYF. The CDR3 DNA reads TGTGCCAGCAGCCCCCGCTGGTACGAGCAGTACTTC.

This clonotype was seen only once. The chain carries TRBV5-1 and TRBJ2-1, with D perhaps TRBD1 or TRBD2 (5 bases each). The CDR3 loop spans 16 amino acids. Germline V gene lookup returns CDR1 SGHRS and CDR2 YFSETQ. V lost 4 bases, J lost 0 bases, and 14 bases lay in between. The CDR3 region has the DNA TGCGCCAGCAGCCCGGACTCAGGGTTCTCCTACAATGAGCAGTTCTTC. Translation gives CASSPDSGFSYNEQFF.

This clonotype was detected many times. This chain uses TRBV6-1 with TRBJ2-7; TRBD2 agrees at 8 bases. The V segment lost 6 bases and the J segment 0 bases; nucleotides outside the gene matches: 7. CDR1 and CDR2 (germline): MNHNS, SASEGT. The CDR3 has 15 residues. The DNA of the CDR3 is TGTGCCAGCAGACATCCCGGGACTAGCTCCTACGAGCAGTACTTC. Its protein product is CASRHPGTSSYEQYF.

This clonotype was counted at least ten times. The chain has TRBV6-1 and TRBJ2-5; 7 bases align to TRBD2. Germline CDR1 is MNHNS and CDR2 is SASEGT. V lost 5 bases, J lost 5 bases, and 5 bases stayed unmatched. The CDR3 loop spans 13 amino acids. The CDR3 reads CASSQRDWETQYF. As DNA, the CDR3 is TGTGCCAGCAGTCAGCGGGACTGGGAGACCCAGTACTTC.

A few counts support this clonotype. The chain carries TRBV10-3 and TRBJ2-7; D may be TRBD1 (5 bases). Germline loops: CDR1 ENHRY, CDR2 SYGVKD. The CDR3 is made up of 13 amino acids. V lost 7 bases to trimming and J lost 3 bases, with 13 bases between them. The CDR3 here is CAITPGASYEQYF. CDR3 DNA: TGTGCCATCACCCCTGGGGCTAGCTACGAGCAGTACTTC.

The V call is TRBV7-9, the J call TRBJ1-6, with D unclear. The CDR3 consists of 14 residues. Per the germline V gene, CDR1 is SEHNR and CDR2 is FQNEAQ (reference sequence). V was trimmed by 5 bases and J by 5 bases, leaving 10 bases between them. CDR3 nucleotides: TGTGCCAGCAGCCCGGCAATGGATAATTCACCCCTCCACTTT. This gives the protein CASSPAMDNSPLHF.

This clonotype was counted at least ten times. This chain links TRBV7-2 with TRBJ1-4; the D is unclear. V lost 5 bases, J lost 5 bases, and 9 bases lay in between. Germline values: CDR1 SGHTA, CDR2 FQGNSA. There are 13 residues in the CDR3. Here the CDR3 DNA reads TGTGCCAGCAGCACCCAGACAAATGAAAAACTGTTTTTT. Encoded protein: CASSTQTNEKLFF.

This clonotype appeared many times. The J gene is TRBJ1-6, the V gene TRBV27, with 7 nucleotides matching TRBD1. The junction had 2 bases not matched to a gene; V was cut back by 4 bases and J by 5 bases. This CDR3 region has 14 residues. CDR1 MNHEY and CDR2 SMNVEV come from the germline V gene (reference sequence). CDR3: CASSYGQDNSPLHF. Written as DNA, the CDR3 is TGTGCCAGCAGTTATGGACAGGATAATTCACCCCTCCACTTT.

This clonotype appeared many times. This chain joins TRBV6-5 and TRBJ2-2; D remains ambiguous. V gave up 0 bases and J gave up 0 bases, with 8 bases separating them. This CDR3 has 16 amino acids. Germline V gene data show CDR1 as MNHEY and CDR2 as SVGAGI. In DNA, the CDR3 is TGTGCCAGCAGTTACTCCGCCGCTTCGAACACCGGGGAGCTGTTTTTT. It codes for CASSYSAASNTGELFF.

This clonotype showed up many times. The chain is built from TRBV29-1 and TRBJ1-4, with 7 bases lining up with TRBD1. Germline values: CDR1 SQVTM, CDR2 ANQGSEA. J gave up 4 bases and V 4 bases, and 6 bases lay outside the gene matches. The CDR3 is made up of 14 amino acids. CDR3 coding DNA: TGCAGCGTTGTTTTGGGACAGCTTAATGAAAAACTGTTTTTT. The encoded protein is CSVVLGQLNEKLFF.

This clonotype appeared a single time. This chain uses TRBV4-1 with TRBJ1-4; D is perhaps TRBD1 (5 bases). V dropped 4 bases and J dropped 7 bases, with 16 bases sitting between them. The germline gives CDR1 MGHRA, CDR2 YSYEKL. There are 15 residues in the CDR3. In DNA, the CDR3 is TGCGCCAGCAGCCGAGTAGGGGTTTCAGGTGAAAAACTGTTTTTT. This encodes CASSRVGVSGEKLFF.

The table lists this clonotype with many counts. The chain combines TRBV28 with TRBJ2-7, with 10 nucleotides matching TRBD1. CDR3 length equals 17 residues. V was clipped by 2 bases and J by 0 bases; unmatched bases: 7. Germline CDR1 and CDR2: MDHEN and SYDVKM. The DNA of the CDR3 is TGTGCCAGCAGTTTAGACCCCGACAGGGGGCGCTCCTACGAGCAGTACTTC. It codes for CASSLDPDRGRSYEQYF. Variable domain in full (rest from reference TRBV28 and TRBJ2-7): DVKVTQSSRYLVKRTGEKVFLECVQDMDHENMFWYRQDPGLGLRLIYFSYDVKMKEKGDIPEGYSVSREKKERFSLILESASTNQTSMYLCASSLDPDRGRSYEQYFGPGTRLTVT.

This clonotype came up many times. The J gene is TRBJ2-7, the V gene TRBV11-2; TRBD2 might be the D (6 bases). V was shortened by 3 bases and J by 1 base, with 13 bases between the two germline ends. The CDR3 extends over 15 amino acids. Germline V gives CDR1 SGHAT, CDR2 FQNNGV. Written as DNA, the CDR3 is TGTGCCAGCAGCTTTGGCGGGAAAGGATCCTACGAGCAGTACTTC. Translating gives CASSFGGKGSYEQYF.